The entry that follows covers one TCR beta chain sequence. Its antigen is still unknown. The PCR made use of 60 Vbeta and 13 Jbeta primers. Some clones are missing from TCRdb's copy, which holds only in-frame ones; the method was immunoSEQ multiplex PCR. The table records 160,000 or so clones, roughly four fifths of them present only once. This sample is part of a study of cytomegalovirus exposure and HLA in healthy donors. Study at large: Early release data held around 82 million unique TCRs from HLA-typed donors.

Regarding the study as a whole: A missense variant in DCLRE1C was later tied to TCR beta V- and J-gene trimming. Associated with cytomegalovirus, according to the listing, were 170 or so TCR beta chains. For presence/absence analyses, sequencing depth was assumed to be roughly uniform across donors.

Per germline, CDR1 MNHEY and CDR2 SMNVEV (reference sequence). The CDR3 is 14 amino acids. The V gene end was trimmed by 4 bases and the J gene end by 7 bases; junction bases not matched to a gene: 2. Sequencing was performed on PBMCs. The V gene is TRBV27, the J gene TRBJ1-6, with 9 bases fitting TRBD1. This receptor was identified in a woman between 18 and 29 years old in good health and CMV-seropositive. The CDR3 DNA reads TGTGCCAGCAGTTCCGGGACAGGGAATTCACCCCTCCACTTT. Encoded protein: CASSSGTGNSPLHF.